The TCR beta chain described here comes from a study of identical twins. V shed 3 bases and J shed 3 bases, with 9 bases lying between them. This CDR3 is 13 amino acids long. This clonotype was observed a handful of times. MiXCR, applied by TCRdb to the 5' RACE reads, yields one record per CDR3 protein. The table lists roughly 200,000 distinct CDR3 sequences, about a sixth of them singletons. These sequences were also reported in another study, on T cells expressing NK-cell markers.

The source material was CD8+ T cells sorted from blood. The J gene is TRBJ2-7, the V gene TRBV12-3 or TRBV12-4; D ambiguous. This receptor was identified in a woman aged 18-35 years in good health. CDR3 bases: TGTGCCAGCAGTTTGGCCGGAAACTACGAGCAGTACTTC. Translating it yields CASSLAGNYEQYF.